This T cell receptor beta chain is from a study of blood T cell repertoires in COVID-19. With 3 bases removed from V and 1 base from J, the gap between germline ends came to 13 bases. Germline CDR1 SGHRS, CDR2 YFSETQ. The CDR3 has 15 residues. TCRdb's copy holds only in-frame clones and misses some; the assay was immunoSEQ multiplex PCR. Among about 210,000 clones listed, more than 75% were seen once. Sequencing was done on a sample of peripheral blood. The chain is built from TRBV5-1 and TRBJ2-5; possibly TRBD1 for D (5 bases). This clonotype was obtained from a man aged 60 to 69 who had recovered from COVID-19. CDR3 in DNA: TGCGCCAGCAGCTCTTCAGGACAACTCCAAGAGACCCAGTACTTC. Encoded protein: CASSSSGQLQETQYF.